This entry lists 8 T cell receptor beta chains sequenced from one sample in a study of identical twins. TCRdb re-called the 5' RACE reads through MiXCR, storing one row per CDR3 protein. Of 700,000 to 950,000 distinct CDR3 sequences in the sample, around 12% are singletons; the top ten hold about 1.5%. These data were also filed under a second study, of yellow fever vaccine responses in identical twins.

Sequenced: PBMCs. The receptor set was obtained from a woman between 18 and 29 years old in good health.

This clonotype was counted between two and nine times. The rearrangement links TRBV6-5 to TRBJ1-6; 7 nucleotides line up with TRBD1. The CDR3 has 16 amino acids. The V and J ends lost 4 bases and 6 bases, in that order; junction bases with no gene match: 9. Germline-derived CDR1 and CDR2 are MNHEY and SVGAGI. The CDR3, as DNA: TGTGCCAGCAGTTCCACAGGGGCGTCGGTTAATTCACCCCTCCACTTT. As protein: CASSSTGASVNSPLHF.

A single count supports this clonotype. The chain combines TRBV7-2 with TRBJ2-5; 8 nucleotides agree with TRBD1. This CDR3 region has 14 residues. V trimming: 5 bases; J trimming: 4 bases; junction bases outside the gene matches: 6. From germline, CDR1 is SGHTA and CDR2 FQGNSA. Here the CDR3 reads CASSPGQGTETQYF. CDR3 in DNA: TGTGCCAGCAGCCCAGGACAGGGAACAGAGACCCAGTACTTC.

This clonotype was recorded at least ten times. V is TRBV7-9 and J is TRBJ2-1, with a weak D call TRBD2 (6 bases). Per germline, CDR1 SEHNR and CDR2 FQNEAQ (reference sequence). V was cut by 1 base and J by 5 bases, with 9 bases left in between. CDR3 length: 14 amino acids. The CDR3 sequence is CASSLVRGNNEQFF. The CDR3 nucleotides read TGTGCCAGCAGCTTAGTGCGGGGTAACAATGAGCAGTTCTTC.

V is TRBV25-1 and J is TRBJ2-5, with TRBD2 matching over 8 bases. CDR3 length: 15 amino acids. CDR1 and CDR2 from the germline V gene are MGHDK and SYGVNS. With 2 bases clipped from V and 4 bases from J, the junction kept 6 bases outside the gene matches. The CDR3 here is CASSERTSSGETQYF. CDR3 DNA sequence: TGTGCCAGCAGTGAACGGACTAGCTCTGGAGAGACCCAGTACTTC. Full variable domain (remainder filled in from reference TRBV25-1 and TRBJ2-5): EADIYQTPRYLVIGTGKKITLECSQTMGHDKMYWYQQDPGMELHLIHYSYGVNSTEKGDLSSESTVSRIRTEHFPLTLESARPSHTSQYLCASSERTSSGETQYFGPGTRLLVL.

A few counts support this clonotype. The J gene is TRBJ2-1, the V gene TRBV5-1; 10 nucleotides agree with TRBD1. The CDR3 has 16 amino acids. V trimming: 4 bases; J trimming: 9 bases; junction bases outside the gene matches: 13. Germline CDR1 and CDR2: SGHRS and YFSETQ. CDR3 in amino acids: CASSPGWDRGLGEQFF. DNA of the CDR3: TGCGCCAGCAGCCCGGGGTGGGACAGGGGTCTGGGTGAGCAGTTCTTC.

The genes are TRBV29-1 and TRBJ2-1; D remains unclear. V was trimmed by 6 bases and J by 5 bases, leaving 8 bases between them. Germline CDR1 is SQVTM and CDR2 is ANQGSEA. The CDR3 has 11 amino acids. The CDR3 protein is CSVDGHNEQFF. The CDR3 DNA reads TGCAGCGTGGACGGCCACAATGAGCAGTTCTTC.

This clonotype was recorded a few times. The chain couples TRBV5-1 to TRBJ2-3; maybe TRBD2 (6 bases). This CDR3 is built from 15 residues. V gave up 2 bases and J gave up 2 bases, with 12 bases separating them. CDR1 is SGHRS, CDR2 YFSETQ, per germline. The CDR3 sequence: CASSFGTPNTDTQYF. In DNA, the CDR3 is TGCGCCAGCAGCTTCGGGACTCCTAACACAGATACGCAGTATTTT.

The J gene is TRBJ2-7, the V gene TRBV5-1; either TRBD1 or TRBD2 may fit D (6 bases each). Trimming stripped 1 base from V and 1 base from J, with 9 bases between. The germline gives CDR1 SGHRS, CDR2 YFSETQ. CDR3 length equals 14 residues. This CDR3 is CASSLRGESYEQYV. CDR3 DNA: TGCGCCAGCAGCTTGAGGGGGGAATCCTACGAGCAGTACGTC.